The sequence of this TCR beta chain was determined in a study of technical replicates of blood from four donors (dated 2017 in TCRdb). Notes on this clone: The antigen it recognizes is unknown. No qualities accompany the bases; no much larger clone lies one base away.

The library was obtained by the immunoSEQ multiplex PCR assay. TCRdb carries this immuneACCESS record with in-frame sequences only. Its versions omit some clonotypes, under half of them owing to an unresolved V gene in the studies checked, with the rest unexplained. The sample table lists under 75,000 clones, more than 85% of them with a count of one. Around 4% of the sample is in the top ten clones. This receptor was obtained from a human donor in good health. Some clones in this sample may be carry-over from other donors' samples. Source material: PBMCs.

The CDR3 region reads CASSARERPGLGTNEQFF. The DNA sequence reads TGTGCCAGCAGCGCTAGGGAAAGACCGGGACTAGGGACCAATGAGCAGTTCTTC. This chain joins TRBV9 to TRBJ2-1, with 8 bases aligning to TRBD2. The CDR3, cysteine through phenylalanine, is 18 amino acids long. Only the CDR3 portion is preserved as DNA: 54 bases, with reading frame beginning at the first base. The junction shows trimming of 3 bases on V and 6 bases on J, and the gene matches do not reach 17 bases of it. CDR1 and CDR2, looked up from the germline V gene, are SGDLS and YYNGEE.